This TCR beta chain was recorded in a study of blood T cell repertoires in COVID-19. Whole-study context: Italy, Spain and the United States were the sources of the convalescent and acute COVID-19 samples. The cDNA or gDNA used as material had been derived from T cells, B-cell-depleted T cells, or PBMCs.

In the source study's methods: It was from reference gene primer amplification that nucleated cell counts were estimated. Sequencing was performed with immunoSEQ multiplex PCR; in TCRdb, only in-frame clones are kept and a portion is missing. Clone size and the V and J calls come from that table; the DNA yielded D and trimming. The sample shows 250,000 or so clones, over 75% of them seen only once. About this clone: Other DNA sequences in the sample encode the same CDR3.

Participants came from about two dozen US areas, aged roughly 18 to 95 years. This clonotype originated in a woman between 50 and 59 years old who had recovered from COVID-19. The sequenced material came from PBMCs or T cells enriched from blood (not recorded which).

As DNA, the CDR3 is TGTGCCAGCAGTTCCGTTTCCTACGAGCAGTACTTC. This gives the protein CASSSVSYEQYF. The gene calls are TRBV28 and TRBJ2-7; D not resolved. The CDR3 is 12 amino acids. The V end was cut by 4 bases, the J end by 1 base, with 5 bases between. Germline V lookup: CDR1 MDHEN, CDR2 SYDVKM.